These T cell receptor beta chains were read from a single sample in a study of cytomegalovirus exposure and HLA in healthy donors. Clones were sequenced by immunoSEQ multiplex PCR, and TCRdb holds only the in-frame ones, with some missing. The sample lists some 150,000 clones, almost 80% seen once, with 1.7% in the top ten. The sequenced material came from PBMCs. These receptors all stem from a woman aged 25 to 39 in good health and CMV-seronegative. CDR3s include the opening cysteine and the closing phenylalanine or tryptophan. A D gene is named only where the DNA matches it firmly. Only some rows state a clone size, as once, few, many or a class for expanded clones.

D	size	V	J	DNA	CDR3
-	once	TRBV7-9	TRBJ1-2	TGTGCCAGCAGCCCAGACAGCAACTATGGCTACACCTTC	CASSPDSNYGYTF
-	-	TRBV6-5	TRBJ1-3	TGTGCCAGCAGTTACTCCCTGACAGGCTCTGGAAACACCATATATTTT	CASSYSLTGSGNTIYF
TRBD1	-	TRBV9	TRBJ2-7	TGTGCCAGCAGCGTAGGAGACAGGGGGACCAACGAGCAGTACTTC	CASSVGDRGTNEQYF
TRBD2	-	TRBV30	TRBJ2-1	TGTGCCTGGAGTGTATTGCTAGGGAGGGACAATGAGCAGTTCTTC	CAWSVLLGRDNEQFF
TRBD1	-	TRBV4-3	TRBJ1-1	TGCGCCAGCAGCCAGGCTCCCGGGACAGAGAACACTGAAGCTTTCTTT	CASSQAPGTENTEAFF
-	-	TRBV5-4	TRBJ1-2	TGTGCCAGCAGCGAAGGTAGACAGACTGCCAACTATGGCTACACCTTC	CASSEGRQTANYGYTF
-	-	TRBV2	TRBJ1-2	TGTGCCAGCAGGCGGGAAAACTATGGCTACACCTTC	CASRRENYGYTF
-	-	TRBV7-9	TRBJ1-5	TGTGCCAGCAGCTCCTCGGCCCAGGGCAATCAGCCCCAGCATTTT	CASSSSAQGNQPQHF
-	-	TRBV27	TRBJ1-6	TGTGCCAGCAGTTTAAGGTCCGGCGGGGATAATTCACCCCTCCACTTT	CASSLRSGGDNSPLHF
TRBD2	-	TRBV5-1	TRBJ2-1	TGCGCCAGCAGCTTGACTAGCGGGGGGGCAAGCTCCTACAATGAGCAGTTCTTC	CASSLTSGGASSYNEQFF
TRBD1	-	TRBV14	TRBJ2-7	TGTGCCAGCAGCCGACTCCGGGACAGGGGGTCCGAGCAGTACTTC	CASSRLRDRGSEQYF
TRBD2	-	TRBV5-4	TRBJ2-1	TGTGCCAGCAGCTCGAGCGGGGGGGCCAATGAGCAGTTCTTC	CASSSSGGANEQFF
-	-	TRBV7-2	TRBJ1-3	TGTGCCAGCAGCTCCGAGAGAAACACCATATATTTT	CASSSERNTIYF
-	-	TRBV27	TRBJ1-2	TGTGCCAGCAGTCCGCCGGCAGGGGGCTACACCTTC	CASSPPAGGYTF
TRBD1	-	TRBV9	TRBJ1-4	TGTGCCAGCAGCCAATCGATCGGGACAGGGGGGACTAATGAAAAACTGTTTTTT	CASSQSIGTGGTNEKLFF
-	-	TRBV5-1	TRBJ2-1	TGCGCCAGCAGCTTGTCCCGAGACGGAGCCTACAATGAGCAGTTCTTC	CASSLSRDGAYNEQFF
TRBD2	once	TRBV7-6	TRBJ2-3	TGTGCCAGCAGCTTAGGGGTCGGGACTAGCGGGCCCTTGAGTAGTGATACGCAGTATTTT	CASSLGVGTSGPLSSDTQYF
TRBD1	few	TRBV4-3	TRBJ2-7	TGCGCCAGCAGCCAAGAGACAGGGGTATTCTACGAGCAGTACTTC	CASSQETGVFYEQYF
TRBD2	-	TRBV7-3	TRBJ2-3	TGTGCCAGCAGCCCTAGACTAGCGGGGCTGGGAGATACGCAGTATTTT	CASSPRLAGLGDTQYF
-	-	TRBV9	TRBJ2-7	TGTGCCAGCAGCTCGGGCTCCTACGAGCAGTACTTC	CASSSGSYEQYF
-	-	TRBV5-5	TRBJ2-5	TGTGCCAGCAGCTTGTCGGCAGGGGAGACCCAGTACTTC	CASSLSAGETQYF
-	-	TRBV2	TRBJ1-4	TGTGCCAGCAGTGAACCGACAGACCCAGCAACTAATGAAAAACTGTTTTTT	CASSEPTDPATNEKLFF
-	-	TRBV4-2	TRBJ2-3	TGTGCCAGCAGCCAAGTAAGGACGGGAAGCACAGATACGCAGTATTTT	CASSQVRTGSTDTQYF
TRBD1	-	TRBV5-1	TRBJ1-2	TGCGCCAGCAGCTTCGGGACAGGGCGATATGGCTACACCTTC	CASSFGTGRYGYTF
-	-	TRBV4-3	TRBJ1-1	TGCGCCAGCAGCCGGGAGCGGGGCCAAAAGGCTTTCTTT	CASSRERGQKAFF
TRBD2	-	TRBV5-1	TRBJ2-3	TGCGCCAGCAGCCCCCTTGGAGCGGGGGGGCCTACTAGCACAGATACGCAGTATTTT	CASSPLGAGGPTSTDTQYF
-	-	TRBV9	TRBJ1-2	TGTGCCAGCACCCTAAGTCATAGCGGGGTTTCAGCCTATGGCTACACCTTC	CASTLSHSGVSAYGYTF
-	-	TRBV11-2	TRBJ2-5	TGTGCCAGCGGTCGGGACTACCAAGAGACCCAGTACTTC	CASGRDYQETQYF
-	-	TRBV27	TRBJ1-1	TGTGCCAGCAGTCGAGCCCAGAACACTGAAGCTTTCTTT	CASSRAQNTEAFF
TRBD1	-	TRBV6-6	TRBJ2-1	TGTGCCAGCAGTTCCGACAGGGGGCTAAACAATGAGCAGTTCTTC	CASSSDRGLNNEQFF
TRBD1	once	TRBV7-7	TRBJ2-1	TGTGCCAGCAGCCCACTTCAGGGGGTGTGGTTCTTC	CASSPLQGVWFF
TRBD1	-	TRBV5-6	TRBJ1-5	TGTGCCAGCAGCTTCTGGACAGGTTATAATAGCAATCAGCCCCAGCATTTT	CASSFWTGYNSNQPQHF
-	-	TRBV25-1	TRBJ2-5	TGTGCCAGCAGTGAATATGGGACAAAAGAGACCCAGTACTTC	CASSEYGTKETQYF
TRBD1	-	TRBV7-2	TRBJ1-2	TGTGCCAGCAGCTTTCTCGACAGGGTGGGCTATGGCTACACCTTC	CASSFLDRVGYGYTF
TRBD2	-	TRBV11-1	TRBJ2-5	TGTGCCAGCAGCCCGCGGGGAGGGGAGCAAGAGACCCAGTACTTC	CASSPRGGEQETQYF
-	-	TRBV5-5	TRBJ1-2	TGTGCCAGCAGGCCCCCTGGAGGAGCCAACTATGGCTACACCTTC	CASRPPGGANYGYTF
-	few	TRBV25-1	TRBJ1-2	TGTGCCAGCAGTGAATTGTCAGGGGACTATGGCTACACCTTC	CASSELSGDYGYTF
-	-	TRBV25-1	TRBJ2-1	TGTGCCAGCAGTGAAAGCCCCTCCGGGAACCGATCCTACAATGAGCAGTTCTTC	CASSESPSGNRSYNEQFF
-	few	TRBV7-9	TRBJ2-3	TGTGCCAGCAGCGTTTCGGACAGTGCAAATGTGGATACGCAGTATTTT	CASSVSDSANVDTQYF
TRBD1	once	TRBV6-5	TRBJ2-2	TGTGCCAGCAGTCGACTACAGGGGGCCGGGGAGCTGTTTTTT	CASSRLQGAGELFF
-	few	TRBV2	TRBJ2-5	TGTGCCAGCAGTGAAGCGTACAGCCAAGAGACCCAGTACTTC	CASSEAYSQETQYF
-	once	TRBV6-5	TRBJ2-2	TGTGCCAGCAGCGTAGGGGAAGAAGCCGGGGAGCTGTTTTTT	CASSVGEEAGELFF
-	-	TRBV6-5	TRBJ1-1	TGTGCCAGCAGTTACCGAGGGACAACTGAAGCTTTCTTT	CASSYRGTTEAFF
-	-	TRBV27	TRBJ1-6	TGTGCCAGCAGGCCGGGACACCGGAGTTCACCCCTCCACTTT	CASRPGHRSSPLHF
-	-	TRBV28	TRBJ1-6	TGTGCCAGCATCCAAGGCGGCAGGGGTGAATCACCCCTCCACTTT	CASIQGGRGESPLHF